A selection of T cell receptor beta chains follows, all from one sample in a study of shared clonotypes between healthy human individuals. Using immunoSEQ multiplex PCR, the repertoire was profiled, and TCRdb retains in-frame clones only, with some absent. This table has about 610,000 clones, more than 95% appearing once. Source material: naive CD4+ T cells sorted from blood. The receptor set was obtained from a woman under 40 in good health. Both conserved end residues are part of each CDR3. Each record gives: D gene, J gene, V gene, CDR3 DNA, CDR3 protein. D genes are given only for firm matches.

.	TRBJ1-1	TRBV7-3	TGTGCCAGCAGCTTAACTAGGGGGGCGGCTGAAGCTTTCTTT	CASSLTRGAAEAFF
.	TRBJ1-3	TRBV18	TGTGCCAGCTCACCAACCAGTTCTGGAAACACCATATATTTT	CASSPTSSGNTIYF
.	TRBJ2-2	TRBV15	TGTGCCACCAGCAGAGACACCGGGGAGCTGTTTTTT	CATSRDTGELFF
TRBD1	TRBJ1-1	TRBV7-2	TGTGCCAGCAGCTTGAGGGGGCGGTGGAACACTGAAGCTTTCTTT	CASSLRGRWNTEAFF
.	TRBJ1-2	TRBV14	TGTGCCAGCAGCCAAGGGGGGGCAGTTTATGGCTACACCTTC	CASSQGGAVYGYTF
TRBD1	TRBJ2-3	TRBV5-4	TGTGCCAGCAGCTTCGGGACAGGGGGCGCAAATACGCAGTATTTT	CASSFGTGGANTQYF
.	TRBJ1-2	TRBV23-1	TGCGCCAGCAGTCGAGAGGTTGGAAGCTACACCTTC	CASSREVGSYTF
.	TRBJ2-7	TRBV5-1	TGCGCCAGCAGCTTGCTGAACGCCTACGAGCAGTACTTC	CASSLLNAYEQYF
.	TRBJ2-2	TRBV7-8	TGTGCCAGCAGCTTAGGGGCCCCACCCGGGGAGCTGTTTTTT	CASSLGAPPGELFF
.	TRBJ2-5	TRBV29-1	TGCAGCGTTGCGGTAGGTGGAGAGACCCAGTACTTC	CSVAVGGETQYF
TRBD2	TRBJ2-2	TRBV19	TGTGCCACTCAAAAGCGGGGCTCGGGGACCGGGGAGCTGTTTTTT	CATQKRGSGTGELFF
TRBD2	TRBJ2-5	TRBV11-2	TGTGCCAGCAGCTTAGTCCATGGACTAGAAGGCCAAGAGACCCAGTACTTC	CASSLVHGLEGQETQYF
.	TRBJ2-7	TRBV27	TGTGCCAGCAGTATAAATAGCGGCCACTCCTACGAGCAGTACTTC	CASSINSGHSYEQYF
.	TRBJ1-4	TRBV10-2	TGCGCCAGCAGTGATGGTCCAGGGGTGGGATCTGGACTGTTTTTT	CASSDGPGVGSGLFF
.	TRBJ2-7	TRBV10-1	TGCGCCAGCAGACTAGCCACCTACGAGCAGTACTTC	CASRLATYEQYF
.	TRBJ2-2	TRBV2	TGTGCCAGCAGGGTCGAGAGGACAGCAGCCGGGGAGCTGTTTTTT	CASRVERTAAGELFF
.	TRBJ2-5	TRBV19	TGTGCCAGTAGTATTACTGGAGGCGGGGAGACCCAGTACTTC	CASSITGGGETQYF
TRBD1	TRBJ2-7	TRBV15	TGTGCCACCAGCAGGGAGGGACAGGGGATCTACGAGCAGTACTTC	CATSREGQGIYEQYF
TRBD2	TRBJ2-5	TRBV28	TGTGCCAGCAGTAGCGGGAGTAGTGAGACCCAGTACTTC	CASSSGSSETQYF
.	TRBJ2-2	TRBV5-1	TGCGCCAGCACTCGTCCGGATACCGGGGAGCTGTTTTTT	CASTRPDTGELFF
.	TRBJ1-6	TRBV6-5	TGTGCCAGTCAGCGGACCTATAATTCACCCCTCCACTTT	CASQRTYNSPLHF
TRBD1	TRBJ2-7	TRBV2	TGTGCCAGCAGCAAAATGACAGGGGGACTCGGGGAGCAGTACTTC	CASSKMTGGLGEQYF
TRBD2	TRBJ2-1	TRBV5-1	TGCGCCAGCAGCTTGGATGGCGGGAGTTACAATGAGCAGTTCTTC	CASSLDGGSYNEQFF
.	TRBJ1-4	TRBV19	TGTGCCAGTACCCAACCGACGCCTTCTAATGAAAAACTGTTTTTT	CASTQPTPSNEKLFF